This is a list of T cell receptor beta chains from one sample in a study of blood T cell repertoires in COVID-19. Data came from immunoSEQ multiplex PCR; TCRdb stores just in-frame clones and leaves some out. The sample has just over 60,000 clones, 65% to 80% seen once. Sequences were obtained from peripheral blood. All receptors derive from an elderly woman with active or convalescent COVID-19. The CDR3 runs from the conserved cysteine through the conserved F or W. The order of the fields is CDR3 protein, CDR3 DNA, J gene, V gene, D gene, clone size. A D gene is named only where the DNA matches it firmly. Rows give clone size only sometimes, using once, few, many, or a class for an expanded clone.

CDR3 protein: CASSLTAQPNTEAFF
CDR3 DNA: TGCGCCAGCAGCTTGACAGCCCAGCCGAACACTGAAGCTTTCTTT
J gene: TRBJ1-1
V gene: TRBV5-1
D gene: .
clone size: once

CDR3 protein: CASSFDRGDTIYF
CDR3 DNA: TGCGCCAGCAGCTTCGACAGGGGGGACACCATATATTTT
J gene: TRBJ1-3
V gene: TRBV5-1
D gene: TRBD1
clone size: .

CDR3 protein: CASSSVGGQLFF
CDR3 DNA: TGTGCCAGCAGCTCAGTCGGGGGGCAGCTGTTTTTT
J gene: TRBJ2-2
V gene: TRBV5-6
D gene: .
clone size: .

CDR3 protein: CASSRTGGNTEAFF
CDR3 DNA: TGTGCCAGCAGCAGGACAGGCGGGAACACTGAAGCTTTCTTT
J gene: TRBJ1-1
V gene: TRBV11-2
D gene: TRBD1
clone size: .

CDR3 protein: CASSPLSITEAFF
CDR3 DNA: TGTGCCAGCAGCCCCCTATCAATCACTGAAGCTTTCTTT
J gene: TRBJ1-1
V gene: TRBV7-9
D gene: .
clone size: .

CDR3 protein: CASSPGQGESGNTIYF
CDR3 DNA: TGTGCCAGCAGCCCCGGACAGGGGGAGTCTGGAAACACCATATATTTT
J gene: TRBJ1-3
V gene: TRBV9
D gene: TRBD1
clone size: few

CDR3 protein: CASSRGRWETQYF
CDR3 DNA: TGTGCCAGCAGCCGGGGGAGGTGGGAGACCCAGTACTTC
J gene: TRBJ2-5
V gene: TRBV2
D gene: .
clone size: .

CDR3 protein: CASSIGVGNEQYF
CDR3 DNA: TGTGCCAGTAGTATCGGGGTGGGGAACGAGCAGTACTTC
J gene: TRBJ2-7
V gene: TRBV19
D gene: .
clone size: few

CDR3 protein: CASSLAGQAGRDEQYF
CDR3 DNA: TGTGCCAGCAGCTTAGCGGGGCAAGCGGGCAGGGACGAGCAGTACTTC
J gene: TRBJ2-7
V gene: TRBV7-2
D gene: .
clone size: .

CDR3 protein: CASSPQAGANYGYTF
CDR3 DNA: TGTGCCAGCAGTCCGCAGGCAGGGGCCAACTATGGCTACACCTTC
J gene: TRBJ1-2
V gene: TRBV7-8
D gene: .
clone size: .

CDR3 protein: CSGFRGGNTEAFF
CDR3 DNA: TGCAGCGGGTTTCGGGGAGGGAACACTGAAGCTTTCTTT
J gene: TRBJ1-1
V gene: TRBV29-1
D gene: .
clone size: few

CDR3 protein: CASTIGSDSRGYTF
CDR3 DNA: TGTGCCAGCACCATTGGATCAGACTCTCGTGGCTACACCTTC
J gene: TRBJ1-2
V gene: TRBV5-6
D gene: .
clone size: once

CDR3 protein: CASGEDPGQGFSEAFF
CDR3 DNA: TGTGCTAGTGGTGAAGATCCGGGACAGGGGTTCTCTGAAGCTTTCTTT
J gene: TRBJ1-1
V gene: TRBV12-5
D gene: TRBD1
clone size: .

CDR3 protein: CASSVGQGATDTQYF
CDR3 DNA: TGTGCCAGCAGCGTCGGACAGGGGGCTACAGATACGCAGTATTTT
J gene: TRBJ2-3
V gene: TRBV9
D gene: TRBD1
clone size: .

CDR3 protein: CASSEAIRANEKLFF
CDR3 DNA: TGTGCCAGCAGTGAAGCGATCAGGGCCAATGAAAAACTGTTTTTT
J gene: TRBJ1-4
V gene: TRBV2
D gene: .
clone size: .

CDR3 protein: CAISRPSSGNTIYF
CDR3 DNA: TGTGCCATCTCCAGGCCGAGCTCTGGAAACACCATATATTTT
J gene: TRBJ1-3
V gene: TRBV10-3
D gene: .
clone size: .

CDR3 protein: CASSSTVSSYNSPLHF
CDR3 DNA: TGCGCCAGCAGCTCGACAGTTAGCTCCTATAATTCACCCCTCCACTTT
J gene: TRBJ1-6
V gene: TRBV5-1
D gene: .
clone size: .

CDR3 protein: CASSEGRDQPQHF
CDR3 DNA: TGTGCCAGCAGTGAGGGCAGGGATCAGCCCCAGCATTTT
J gene: TRBJ1-5
V gene: TRBV2
D gene: .
clone size: .

CDR3 protein: CASSATAGSDGYTF
CDR3 DNA: TGTGCCAGCAGCGCAACTGCCGGGTCGGATGGCTACACCTTC
J gene: TRBJ1-2
V gene: TRBV9
D gene: .
clone size: .

CDR3 protein: CASGQGYTDTQYF
CDR3 DNA: TGCGCCTCGGGGCAGGGGTACACAGATACGCAGTATTTT
J gene: TRBJ2-3
V gene: TRBV5-1
D gene: .
clone size: few

CDR3 protein: CASSRGQGVTEAFF
CDR3 DNA: TGTGCCAGTAGTAGGGGACAGGGGGTAACTGAAGCTTTCTTT
J gene: TRBJ1-1
V gene: TRBV19
D gene: TRBD1
clone size: .

CDR3 protein: CASSQSSELEAFF
CDR3 DNA: TGTGCCAGCAGCCAGTCATCAGAGTTGGAGGCTTTCTTT
J gene: TRBJ1-1
V gene: TRBV3-1/TRBV3-2
D gene: .
clone size: .

CDR3 protein: CASSTNTGQGVYNEQFF
CDR3 DNA: TGTGCCAGCAGCACAAATACCGGCCAGGGCGTCTACAATGAGCAGTTCTTC
J gene: TRBJ2-1
V gene: TRBV7-9
D gene: .
clone size: .

CDR3 protein: CASSKAGGGYSGANVLTF
CDR3 DNA: TGTGCCAGCAGCAAGGCGGGCGGAGGATACTCTGGGGCCAACGTCCTGACTTTC
J gene: TRBJ2-6
V gene: TRBV21-1
D gene: .
clone size: .

CDR3 protein: CASSEMGQGTYGYTF
CDR3 DNA: TGTGCCAGCAGTGAGATGGGACAGGGAACCTATGGCTACACCTTC
J gene: TRBJ1-2
V gene: TRBV2
D gene: TRBD1
clone size: .

CDR3 protein: CASSLLYNSPLHF
CDR3 DNA: TGTGCCAGCAGTTTGTTATATAATTCACCCCTCCACTTT
J gene: TRBJ1-6
V gene: TRBV12-3/TRBV12-4
D gene: .
clone size: .

CDR3 protein: CASSVDTAGNTIYF
CDR3 DNA: TGTGCCAGTAGTGTCGACACGGCTGGAAACACCATATATTTT
J gene: TRBJ1-3
V gene: TRBV19
D gene: .
clone size: .

CDR3 protein: CASSVGLELRQFF
CDR3 DNA: TGTGCCAGTAGTGTCGGACTAGAGTTGCGGCAGTTCTTC
J gene: TRBJ2-1
V gene: TRBV19
D gene: TRBD2
clone size: .

CDR3 protein: CASSQEQGVNIQYF
CDR3 DNA: TGTGCCAGCAGCCAAGAGCAGGGGGTTAACATTCAGTACTTC
J gene: TRBJ2-4
V gene: TRBV3-1/TRBV3-2
D gene: TRBD1
clone size: .

CDR3 protein: CASSPRTGDQPQHF
CDR3 DNA: TGTGCCAGCAGTCCTCGGACAGGGGATCAGCCCCAGCATTTT
J gene: TRBJ1-5
V gene: TRBV6-5
D gene: TRBD1
clone size: .

CDR3 protein: CASRFIQSTDTQYF
CDR3 DNA: TGTGCCAGCAGATTCATACAGAGCACAGATACGCAGTATTTT
J gene: TRBJ2-3
V gene: TRBV2
D gene: .
clone size: .

CDR3 protein: CATGAGGTQETQYF
CDR3 DNA: TGCGCCACCGGAGCGGGGGGGACCCAAGAGACCCAGTACTTC
J gene: TRBJ2-5
V gene: TRBV5-1
D gene: TRBD2
clone size: .

CDR3 protein: CASSYSGGPTDTQYF
CDR3 DNA: TGTGCCAGCAGTTACTCGGGGGGGCCGACAGATACGCAGTATTTT
J gene: TRBJ2-3
V gene: TRBV6-6
D gene: .
clone size: .

CDR3 protein: CASSLGTGVLLSTEAFF
CDR3 DNA: TGCGCCAGCAGCTTGGGGACAGGGGTATTGCTGAGCACTGAAGCTTTCTTT
J gene: TRBJ1-1
V gene: TRBV5-1
D gene: TRBD1
clone size: .

CDR3 protein: CASSLPAGNTEAFF
CDR3 DNA: TGTGCCAGCAGCTTGCCAGCGGGGAACACTGAAGCTTTCTTT
J gene: TRBJ1-1
V gene: TRBV5-4
D gene: .
clone size: .

CDR3 protein: CASSRFQTSSSGELFF
CDR3 DNA: TGTGCCAGCAGTCGTTTCCAGACATCTTCCTCCGGGGAGCTGTTTTTT
J gene: TRBJ2-2
V gene: TRBV6-6
D gene: .
clone size: .

CDR3 protein: CASSRRGPGELFF
CDR3 DNA: TGTGCCAGCAGCCGCAGGGGCCCCGGGGAGCTGTTTTTT
J gene: TRBJ2-2
V gene: TRBV7-9
D gene: .
clone size: .

CDR3 protein: CASSSTSGGIYEQYF
CDR3 DNA: TGCGCCAGCAGCTCTACTAGCGGGGGTATCTACGAGCAGTACTTC
J gene: TRBJ2-7
V gene: TRBV5-1
D gene: TRBD2
clone size: .

CDR3 protein: CASSLRAGLSYNSPLHF
CDR3 DNA: TGTGCCAGCAGTTTGCGGGCGGGATTGTCCTATAATTCACCCCTCCACTTT
J gene: TRBJ1-6
V gene: TRBV27
D gene: .
clone size: .

CDR3 protein: CAGTPGLAGKNEQFF
CDR3 DNA: TGTGCCGGGACACCGGGACTAGCGGGGAAGAATGAGCAGTTCTTC
J gene: TRBJ2-1
V gene: TRBV30
D gene: TRBD2
clone size: .

CDR3 protein: CASSILQGGKNEQFF
CDR3 DNA: TGTGCCAGTAGTATTCTACAGGGGGGCAAGAATGAGCAGTTCTTC
J gene: TRBJ2-1
V gene: TRBV19
D gene: TRBD1
clone size: .

CDR3 protein: CASSLGTGFYEQYF
CDR3 DNA: TGCGCCAGCAGCTTGGGGACAGGGTTTTACGAGCAGTACTTC
J gene: TRBJ2-7
V gene: TRBV5-1
D gene: TRBD1
clone size: few

CDR3 protein: CASSPGYNNEQFF
CDR3 DNA: TGCGCCAGCAGCCCCGGGTATAACAATGAGCAGTTCTTC
J gene: TRBJ2-1
V gene: TRBV5-1
D gene: .
clone size: .

CDR3 protein: CASSQGIEKLFF
CDR3 DNA: TGTGCCAGCAGTCAGGGTATTGAAAAACTGTTTTTT
J gene: TRBJ1-4
V gene: TRBV12-3/TRBV12-4
D gene: .
clone size: .

CDR3 protein: CASSARGVEGYTF
CDR3 DNA: TGTGCCAGCAGTGCACGGGGGGTCGAGGGCTACACCTTC
J gene: TRBJ1-2
V gene: TRBV12-3/TRBV12-4
D gene: .
clone size: .

CDR3 protein: CASSEFGGSGNTIYF
CDR3 DNA: TGTGCCAGCAGTGAATTCGGCGGGTCTGGAAACACCATATATTTT
J gene: TRBJ1-3
V gene: TRBV9
D gene: .
clone size: .

CDR3 protein: CASRTVARSSYEQYF
CDR3 DNA: TGTGCCAGTAGAACCGTAGCAAGGAGCTCCTACGAGCAGTACTTC
J gene: TRBJ2-7
V gene: TRBV19
D gene: .
clone size: .

CDR3 protein: CSGQNTEAFF
CDR3 DNA: TGCAGCGGACAGAACACTGAAGCTTTCTTT
J gene: TRBJ1-1
V gene: TRBV29-1
D gene: .
clone size: few

CDR3 protein: CASSPEGQGSGYTF
CDR3 DNA: TGTGCCAGCTCACCAGAGGGACAGGGCTCGGGCTACACCTTC
J gene: TRBJ1-2
V gene: TRBV18
D gene: TRBD1
clone size: many

CDR3 protein: CASSFTAGTGNTEAFF
CDR3 DNA: TGCGCCAGCAGCTTCACCGCCGGGACAGGGAACACTGAAGCTTTCTTT
J gene: TRBJ1-1
V gene: TRBV5-1
D gene: TRBD1
clone size: .

CDR3 protein: CASSAGTGLIGETQYF
CDR3 DNA: TGTGCCAGCTCCGCTGGGACAGGGCTGATAGGGGAGACCCAGTACTTC
J gene: TRBJ2-5
V gene: TRBV25-1
D gene: TRBD1
clone size: .

CDR3 protein: CASSLPGEESYGYTF
CDR3 DNA: TGTGCCAGCAGCTTGCCGGGGGAGGAGTCCTATGGCTACACCTTC
J gene: TRBJ1-2
V gene: TRBV5-6
D gene: .
clone size: .

CDR3 protein: CASSLESGLNTEAFF
CDR3 DNA: TGCGCCAGCAGCCTGGAGTCGGGGTTGAACACTGAAGCTTTCTTT
J gene: TRBJ1-1
V gene: TRBV5-1
D gene: .
clone size: .

CDR3 protein: CASSEGEGSGHF
CDR3 DNA: TGTGCCAGCAGTGAGGGGGAGGGGAGCGGGCACTTC
J gene: TRBJ2-5
V gene: TRBV2
D gene: TRBD2
clone size: .